This T cell receptor (beta chain) was captured in a study of blood T cell repertoires in COVID-19. Across the study: Acute and convalescent COVID-19 samples came from the United States, Italy and Spain.

Original processing methods: How many nucleated cells were present was estimated from reference gene primer amplification. Here immunoSEQ multiplex PCR was the method, and the copy in TCRdb shows in-frame clones only, minus some. V and J calls and clone size come straight from that table; D and trimming were deduced from the DNA. This table holds about 73,000 clones, over 85% found once. The CDR3 consists of 15 residues. Per germline, CDR1 SGHTA and CDR2 FQGTGA. V gave up 5 bases and J gave up 7 bases, with 17 bases separating them. V and J are TRBV7-3 and TRBJ2-2; D is perhaps TRBD2 (6 bases). Material for sequencing was peripheral blood. This clonotype originated in a woman older than 75 with active or convalescent COVID-19. The CDR3 region has the DNA TGTGCCAGCAGCAGGGTGGAGGGGTCGTTCGGGGAGCTGTTTTTT. Its translation is CASSRVEGSFGELFF.